These T cell receptor beta chains were read from a single sample in a study of shared clonotypes between healthy human individuals. Profiling relied on immunoSEQ multiplex PCR, and the TCRdb table lists in-frame clones only, not all of them. The sample lists 700,000 or so clones, roughly 70% occurring once. The sequencing sample was made of memory CD4+ T cells sorted from blood. These receptors all stem from a woman aged 30 to 39 in good health. CDR3s include the opening cysteine and the closing phenylalanine or tryptophan. D genes are given only for firm matches. The size field is filled for only some rows; it gives once, few, many or a size class.

J,size,V,D,DNA,CDR3
TRBJ1-3,.,TRBV5-1,TRBD1,TGCGCCAGCAGCCGGACAGGGGAAGGAAACACCATATATTTT,CASSRTGEGNTIYF
TRBJ2-7,once,TRBV6-1,.,TGTGCCAGCAGTGAAGTTTGGACATTGACCTACGAGCAGTACTTC,CASSEVWTLTYEQYF
TRBJ2-1,few,TRBV25-1,.,TGTGCCAGCAGTGAATATAAGACGAAGCAGTTCTTC,CASSEYKTKQFF
TRBJ2-3,.,TRBV30,TRBD2,TGTGCCTGGACTCGGACTAGCGGGAGTACAGATACGCAGTATTTT,CAWTRTSGSTDTQYF
TRBJ2-3,.,TRBV10-3,.,TGTGCCATCAGTGAGCGGCAGGGGATAGATACGCAGTATTTT,CAISERQGIDTQYF
TRBJ2-7,many,TRBV7-2,.,TGTGCCAGCAGCTTCGGATCCGAATACGAGCAGTACTTC,CASSFGSEYEQYF
TRBJ2-7,.,TRBV19,TRBD1,TGTGCCAGTAAGGGGGCTCCCCCGAAGAGTGAGCAGTACTTC,CASKGAPPKSEQYF
TRBJ2-7,.,TRBV4-1,.,TGCGCCAGCAGCCAAGAGTCCCATAAAACCTACGAGCAGTACTTC,CASSQESHKTYEQYF
TRBJ2-5,few,TRBV19,TRBD2,TGTGCCAGTAGACCAACTAGCGGGGAGACCCAGTACTTC,CASRPTSGETQYF
TRBJ2-7,few,TRBV28,TRBD1,TGTGCCAGCAGCCCTAACAGGGGTTGGGAGCAGTACTTC,CASSPNRGWEQYF
TRBJ1-3,once,TRBV6-1,.,TGTGCCAGCAGTGTGGGACAAGCTGGAAACACCATATATTTT,CASSVGQAGNTIYF
TRBJ2-3,.,TRBV10-1,.,TGCGCCAGCAGCGAGACAGGATCCACAGATACGCAGTATTTT,CASSETGSTDTQYF
TRBJ1-1,.,TRBV6-5,TRBD1,TGTGCCAGCAGTTTTCAGGGGGGTCGGTCAGCTTTCTTT,CASSFQGGRSAFF
TRBJ2-7,.,TRBV10-2,.,TGCGCCAGCAGTGGGACTATCTACGAGCAGTACTTC,CASSGTIYEQYF
TRBJ2-1,few,TRBV7-7,.,TGTGCCAGCAGCCCCGGGGGCGGGGACAGGACCGGGACTAGCTCCTACAATGAGCAGTTCTTC,CASSPGGGDRTGTSSYNEQFF
TRBJ2-7,.,TRBV2,.,TGTGCCAGCAGAGGTAGCGTCGACCTTTCCTACGAGCAGTACTTC,CASRGSVDLSYEQYF
TRBJ2-7,.,TRBV2,.,TGTGCCAGCAGGGTAAGCGGGTCAACCACCTACGAGCAGTACTTC,CASRVSGSTTYEQYF
TRBJ2-6,once,TRBV6-1,.,TGTGCCAGCAAAACAGTCAGCTCTGGGGCCAACGTCCTGACTTTC,CASKTVSSGANVLTF
TRBJ2-2,few,TRBV7-6,TRBD2,TGTGCCAGCAGCTTAACTAGCGGGAACACCGGGGAGCTGTTTTTT,CASSLTSGNTGELFF
TRBJ1-1,once,TRBV27,.,TGTGCCAGCAGTCCCTTACTGACAGAGTTCACTGAAGCTTTCTTT,CASSPLLTEFTEAFF
TRBJ2-7,.,TRBV5-1,.,TGCGCCAGCACCCCCCACAGAGACAGCTCCTACGAGCAGTACTTC,CASTPHRDSSYEQYF
TRBJ1-2,.,TRBV28,.,TGTGCCAGCAGACCGGGACACCGAGTGGGCTACACCTTC,CASRPGHRVGYTF
TRBJ1-5,.,TRBV28,.,TGTGCCAAAAGTTTTGGGGGCGATCAGCCCCAGCATTTT,CAKSFGGDQPQHF
TRBJ2-6,.,TRBV28,.,TGTGCCAGCACCGCCCACAGGGCGTCTGGGGCCAACGTCCTGACTTTC,CASTAHRASGANVLTF
TRBJ2-3,.,TRBV11-2,TRBD2,TGTGCCAGCAGCTTAACTAGCGGGTTCCGAAGCACAGATACGCAGTATTTT,CASSLTSGFRSTDTQYF
TRBJ2-2,few,TRBV5-6,TRBD2,TGTGCCAGCAGCTATCGACTAGCAGACACCGGGGAGCTGTTTTTT,CASSYRLADTGELFF
TRBJ1-1,.,TRBV27,.,TGTGCCAGCAGTTTAGGGTCGAACACTGAAGCTTTCTTT,CASSLGSNTEAFF
TRBJ2-7,.,TRBV5-4,TRBD2,TGTGCCAGCAGCTTGGGAGCGGGACTCGGTTGGGGCGAGCAGTACTTC,CASSLGAGLGWGEQYF
TRBJ2-1,.,TRBV7-2,TRBD2,TGTGCCAGCAGCTTCGACGGGACTAGAGTCGAGCAGTTCTTC,CASSFDGTRVEQFF
TRBJ2-7,.,TRBV18,TRBD1,TGTGCCAGCTCACGGGACAGCTACGAGCAGTACTTC,CASSRDSYEQYF
TRBJ1-5,.,TRBV7-9,.,TGTGCCAGCAGCTTAGGGGAGGATTATCAGCCCCAGCATTTT,CASSLGEDYQPQHF
TRBJ1-2,few,TRBV11-2,TRBD1,TGTGCCAGCAGCTCCGACAGGGGTGGAGGCTACACCTTC,CASSSDRGGGYTF
TRBJ2-1,.,TRBV5-6,.,TGTGCCAGCAGACGACTGTTTGCGCCCTACAATGAGCAGTTCTTC,CASRRLFAPYNEQFF
TRBJ1-5,.,TRBV30,.,TGTGCCTGGTCTGACGGGTCTAATCAGCCCCAGCATTTT,CAWSDGSNQPQHF
TRBJ2-7,.,TRBV4-1,TRBD1,TGCGCCAGCAGCCAAGAATTGAGACAGGGGGTACTCGTCGAGCAGTACTTC,CASSQELRQGVLVEQYF
TRBJ2-3,.,TRBV7-9,TRBD2,TGTGCCAGCAGCTTGTTTAGCGGGGGCACAGATACGCAGTATTTT,CASSLFSGGTDTQYF
TRBJ2-5,.,TRBV25-1,.,TGTGCCAGCAGTGTAGGATTTGGGGTCCAAGAGACCCAGTACTTC,CASSVGFGVQETQYF
TRBJ1-3,.,TRBV11-2,.,TGTGCCAGCAGCTTATATCTCTCTGGAAACACCATATATTTT,CASSLYLSGNTIYF
TRBJ2-5,.,TRBV9,.,TGTGCCAGCAGCGTAGGTGGCTTACAAGAGACCCAGTACTTC,CASSVGGLQETQYF
TRBJ2-1,once,TRBV7-6,.,TGTGCCAGCAGCAGGCAGACCTACAATGAGCAGTTCTTC,CASSRQTYNEQFF
TRBJ2-7,.,TRBV7-9,.,TGTGCCAGCAGCCCGCAGGGGGGCCCCCACGAGCAGTACTTC,CASSPQGGPHEQYF
TRBJ2-7,.,TRBV19,TRBD1,TGTGCCAGTAGTAACCAAAAAACAGGGGGCGCAGTCCACGAGCAGTACTTC,CASSNQKTGGAVHEQYF
TRBJ2-2,.,TRBV11-2,TRBD2,TGTGCCAGCAGCCCCTACCCTAGCGGGAGGGCCGTAAGCACCGGGGAGCTGTTTTTT,CASSPYPSGRAVSTGELFF
TRBJ2-1,.,TRBV6-4,.,TGTGCCAGCAGACCGAACCCGGAGGGTTTGGAGCAGTTCTTC,CASRPNPEGLEQFF
TRBJ2-3,.,TRBV11-2,TRBD1,TGTGCCAGCAGCTTCCGGACAGGGGGCGCAGATACGCAGTATTTT,CASSFRTGGADTQYF
TRBJ2-7,.,TRBV5-4,TRBD1,TGTGCCAGCAGCTTACCGGGACAGGGGGTCTACGAGCAGTACTTC,CASSLPGQGVYEQYF
TRBJ1-2,once,TRBV5-6,.,TGTGCCAGCAGCTTGATAAAGGCAGGGAACTATGGCTACACCTTC,CASSLIKAGNYGYTF
TRBJ2-3,few,TRBV19,.,TGTGCCAGTAGCATCTGGGGAGGTATTCAAGATACGCAGTATTTT,CASSIWGGIQDTQYF
TRBJ2-2,many,TRBV25-1,TRBD1,TGTGCCAGCAGAGGACAGGTGGCTACCGGGGAGCTGTTTTTT,CASRGQVATGELFF
TRBJ2-7,.,TRBV2,TRBD1,TGTGCCAGCAGCGCGGGACAGGTACGACTCGAGCAGTACTTC,CASSAGQVRLEQYF
TRBJ2-2,.,TRBV2,.,TGTGCCAGCAGGGCAGGGGAGAACACCGGGGAGCTGTTTTTT,CASRAGENTGELFF
TRBJ2-7,.,TRBV28,.,TGTGCCAGCGGGAGAGACGAGCAGTACTTC,CASGRDEQYF
TRBJ2-7,.,TRBV4-1,.,TGCGCCAGCAGCCAAATTTCCTACGAGCAGTACTTC,CASSQISYEQYF
TRBJ1-2,.,TRBV28,TRBD1,TGTGCCAGCAGATCCCTGGGACAGGGACGGGTTGGCTACACCTTC,CASRSLGQGRVGYTF
TRBJ2-3,.,TRBV27,TRBD1,TGTGCCAGCAGTCGTTACCGGACAGGGGGGACAGATACGCAGTATTTT,CASSRYRTGGTDTQYF